A single sample is the source of the 5 T cell receptor beta chains below, sequenced in a study of T cell responses to AZD1222 COVID-19 vaccine (dated by TCRdb to the early 2020s). The library was produced with the immunoSEQ multiplex PCR assay. The immuneACCESS repertoire file appears here via TCRdb, limited to in-frame rearrangements. These files lack a portion of the clones; in checked studies, under half of the deficit traces to unresolved V genes, and the cause of the others is not known. The sample has about 110,000 clones on record, around nine tenths of them singletons. 5% to 7.5% of the sample is in the top ten clones. The time point label corresponds to: about 28 days (+/-7) after the second vaccine dose. Here the sequenced sample was peripheral blood, taken 28 days after the second AZD1222 dose. Source of these receptors: an adult who received the AZD1222 COVID-19 vaccine.

This chain uses TRBV7-2 with TRBJ1-4, with 7 bases identical to TRBD1. The CDR3 totals 14 residues. CDR1 and CDR2 (germline): SGHTA, FQGNSA. V lost 2 bases, J lost 10 bases, and 7 bases stayed unmatched. The CDR3 coding sequence is TGTGCCAGCAGCTTAAGTGACAGGGTAGGAAAACTGTTTTTT. It encodes CASSLSDRVGKLFF.

This clone was detected only once. This chain links TRBV10-3 with TRBJ2-7; D gene unclear. The CDR3 totals 11 residues. V lost 8 bases, J lost 2 bases, and 7 bases lay in between. Germline CDR1 and CDR2: ENHRY and SYGVKD. This CDR3 reads CAIGLAYEQYF. For the CDR3, the DNA is TGTGCCATCGGGCTAGCCTACGAGCAGTACTTC.

The V call is TRBV7-9, the J call TRBJ1-2; a weak D match, TRBD1 (6 bases). This CDR3 contains 12 residues. Germline V gives CDR1 SEHNR, CDR2 FQNEAQ (reference sequence). V was cut by 5 bases and J by 5 bases, with 9 bases left in between. CDR3 residues: CASSRDIYGYTF. CDR3 nucleotides: TGTGCCAGCAGCCGGGACATATATGGCTACACCTTC. The variable domain in full, completed from reference TRBV7-9 and TRBJ1-2, reads DTGVSQNPRHKITKRGQNVTFRCDPISEHNRLYWYRQTLGQGPEFLTYFQNEAQLEKSRLLSDRFSAERPKGSFSTLEIQRTEQGDSAMYLCASSRDIYGYTFGSGTRLTVV.

The chain couples TRBV13 to TRBJ2-1; D is possibly TRBD2 (5 bases). Trimming removed 7 bases from V and 3 bases from J, with 16 bases in between. Per germline, CDR1 PRHDT and CDR2 FYEKMQ (reference sequence). This CDR3 spans 15 amino acids. CDR3: CASTPAVTFYNEQFF. The CDR3 coding sequence is TGTGCCAGCACCCCAGCGGTTACCTTCTACAATGAGCAGTTCTTC.

The chain recombines TRBV7-2 with TRBJ2-2; 8 nucleotides align to TRBD1. The CDR3 runs to 16 residues. V was clipped by 6 bases and J by 0 bases; unmatched bases: 6. In germline, CDR1 is SGHTA, CDR2 FQGNSA. CDR3 in amino acids: CASRPDRGANTGELFF. Here the CDR3 DNA reads TGTGCCAGCAGGCCTGACAGGGGCGCGAACACCGGGGAGCTGTTTTTT.